This record covers a single T cell receptor (beta chain). This clone was recorded only once. No cognate antigen has been identified for it. No clone much larger than this one lies a single base away; base qualities are absent. This entry belongs to a study of blood T cell repertoires in COVID-19 (dated by TCRdb to the early 2020s). Background on the whole study: Samples covering the acute and convalescent phases of COVID-19 were provided by collaborators in the United States, Italy and Spain. The prospective study material was composed of cDNA or gDNA derived from T cells, B-cell-depleted T cells, or PBMCs. Subjects who had been exposed to COVID-19, were actively infected with it, or had recovered from it provided the deeply sampled blood TCRbeta repertoires that made up the dataset. The repertoires were released in a freely available public database intended as a resource for research on the immune response to SARS-CoV-2. Samples came from the ongoing ImmuneRACE study (first 160 participants) plus 1,254 subjects from 6 global collaborators. Sample metadata almost always included a de-identified subject ID, COVID-19 status, age in years and sex. Where HLA class I and class II types were available, the types were taken from metadata supplied by the sample provider, not from assay-based typing.

CDR1 and CDR2 (MRHNA, SNTAGT) derive from the germline V gene. The trim is 6 bases for V and 1 base for J, with a gap of 10 bases between the germline ends. The CDR3 goes from the cysteine to the phenylalanine over 14 residues. The retained sequence is limited to the CDR3, 42 bases, with the frame set at the first base. Overall study outcomes, separate from this receptor: The quantity of clinical and demographic metadata differed by source and by participant and was supplied without curation.

TCRbeta CDR3 regions were amplified from genomic DNA using the immunoSEQ Assay, a bias-controlled multiplex PCR. In the original analysis: Nucleated cell counts per sample were estimated from amplification of reference gene primers within the assay. To quantify the absolute abundance of each unique TCRbeta CDR3 rearrangement, sequence reads were collapsed and filtered. For each sample, productive Simpson clonality was calculated by taking the square root of Simpson's diversity index across productive rearrangements. TCRdb retrieved this table from immuneACCESS and kept in-frame rearrangements only. Not all clones are present; in checked studies, unresolved V genes account for under half, and no reason is known for the remainder. The V and J calls and clone size are taken from that table; D and trimming were inferred from the DNA. This sample holds about 140,000 clones; 81% were observed only once. More than 6.5% of the sample is in the top ten clones.

Whole blood was collected in K2EDTA tubes by collaborating institutions according to the institutions' own protocols. Collaborator samples were shipped for TCRbeta analysis as frozen whole blood, isolated PBMCs, or DNA extracted from either sample type. Sequencing was performed on peripheral blood. The TCR comes from a human donor in a cohort sampled during active COVID-19. The receptor chain draws on TRBV6-4 and TRBJ2-1; TRBD2 might be the D gene, on 5 matching bases. The sequenced DNA is TGTGCCAGCAGGCAGGACTCTTCCTACAATGAGCAGTTCTTC. Translated, this gives CASRQDSSYNEQFF.